The present T cell receptor beta chain was sequenced within a study of blood T cell repertoires in COVID-19. On the study more broadly: Sites in the United States, Italy and Spain provided acute and convalescent COVID-19 samples. In each case, the material was cDNA or gDNA derived from T cells, B-cell-depleted T cells, or PBMCs.

Repertoires were generated with immunoSEQ multiplex PCR, while TCRdb's copy carries only in-frame clones and drops some. The repertoire has a few hundred thousand clones, 80% to 90% of them found once; the top ten carry about 1.2%. Sequenced material: peripheral blood. The clonotype originates from a woman aged 45-65 years with acute or convalescent COVID-19.

The chain's CDR3 is CASSSGLAGSQETQYF. CDR3 in DNA: TGCGCCAGCAGCTCCGGACTAGCGGGAAGCCAAGAGACCCAGTACTTC. The rearrangement links TRBV5-1 to TRBJ2-5, with TRBD2 matching 12 bases. Germline V gene lookup returns CDR1 SGHRS and CDR2 YFSETQ. This CDR3 has 16 residues. V shed 3 bases, J shed 1 base, and the junction held 4 bases outside the gene matches. Supplemented by reference TRBV5-1 and TRBJ2-5, the full variable domain reads KAGVTQTPRYLIKTRGQQVTLSCSPISGHRSVSWYQQTPGQGLQFLFEYFSETQRNKGNFPGRFSGRQFSNSRSEMNVSTLELGDSALYLCASSSGLAGSQETQYFGPGTRLLVL.